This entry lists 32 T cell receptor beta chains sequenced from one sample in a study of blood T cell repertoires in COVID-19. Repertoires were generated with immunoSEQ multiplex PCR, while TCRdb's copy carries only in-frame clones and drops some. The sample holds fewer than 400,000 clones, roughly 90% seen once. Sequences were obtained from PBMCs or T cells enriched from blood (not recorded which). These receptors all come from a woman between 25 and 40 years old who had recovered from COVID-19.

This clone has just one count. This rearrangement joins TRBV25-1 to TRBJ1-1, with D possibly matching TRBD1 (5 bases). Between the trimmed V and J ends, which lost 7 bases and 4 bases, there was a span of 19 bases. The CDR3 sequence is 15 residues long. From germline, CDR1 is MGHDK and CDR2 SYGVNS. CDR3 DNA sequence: TGTGCCAGCACCCAAACGGGGGTGGCGGGCACTGAAGCTTTCTTT. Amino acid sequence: CASTQTGVAGTEAFF.

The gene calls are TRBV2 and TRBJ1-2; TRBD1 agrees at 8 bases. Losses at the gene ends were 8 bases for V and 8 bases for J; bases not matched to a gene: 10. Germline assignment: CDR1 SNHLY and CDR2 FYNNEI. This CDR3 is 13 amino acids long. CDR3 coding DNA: TGTGCCAGCCATACTGCAGGGGGCGTAGGCTACACCTTC. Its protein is CASHTAGGVGYTF.

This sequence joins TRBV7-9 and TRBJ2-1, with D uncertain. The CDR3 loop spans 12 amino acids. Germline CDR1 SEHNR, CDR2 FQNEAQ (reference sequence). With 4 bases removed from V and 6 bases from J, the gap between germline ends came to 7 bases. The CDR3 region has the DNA TGTGCCAGCAGCTCCCAGTTCAATGAGCAGTTCTTC. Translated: CASSSQFNEQFF.

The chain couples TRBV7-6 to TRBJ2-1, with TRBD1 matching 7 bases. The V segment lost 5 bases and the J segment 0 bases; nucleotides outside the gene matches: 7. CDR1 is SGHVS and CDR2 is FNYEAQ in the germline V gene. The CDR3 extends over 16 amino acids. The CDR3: CASSIGQASSYNEQFF. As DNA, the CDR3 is TGTGCCAGCAGCATAGGACAGGCCAGCTCCTACAATGAGCAGTTCTTC.

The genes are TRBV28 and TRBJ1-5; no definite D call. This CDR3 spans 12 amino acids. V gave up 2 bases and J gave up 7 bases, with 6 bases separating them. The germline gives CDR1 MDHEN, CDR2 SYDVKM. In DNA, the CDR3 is TGTGCCAGCAGTTTAATACAGCAGCCCCAGCATTTT. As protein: CASSLIQQPQHF.

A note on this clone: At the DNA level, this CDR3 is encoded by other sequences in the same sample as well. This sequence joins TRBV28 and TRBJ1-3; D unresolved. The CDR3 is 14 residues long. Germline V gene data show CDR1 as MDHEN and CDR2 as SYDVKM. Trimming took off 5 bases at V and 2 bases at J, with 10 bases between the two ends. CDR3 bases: TGTGCCAGCAGTCTTGGGAGGGCTGGAAACACCATATATTTT. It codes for CASSLGRAGNTIYF.

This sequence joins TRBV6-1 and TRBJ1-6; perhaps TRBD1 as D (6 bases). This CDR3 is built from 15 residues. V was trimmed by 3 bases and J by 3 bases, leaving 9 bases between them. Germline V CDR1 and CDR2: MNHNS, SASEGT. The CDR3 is CASSDGQLYNSPLHF. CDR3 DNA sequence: TGTGCCAGCAGTGATGGACAGCTCTATAATTCACCCCTCCACTTT.

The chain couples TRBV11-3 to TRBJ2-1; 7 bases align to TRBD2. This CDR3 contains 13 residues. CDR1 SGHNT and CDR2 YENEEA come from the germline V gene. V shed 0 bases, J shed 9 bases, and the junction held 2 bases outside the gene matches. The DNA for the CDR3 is TGTGCCAGCAGCTTAGAGGGGGAGGGTGAGCAGTTCTTC. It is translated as CASSLEGEGEQFF.

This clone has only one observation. CDR3 sequence reads: CASSQDLTSGTKSNEQYF. The CDR3, as DNA: TGTGCCAGCAGCCAAGACCTGACTAGCGGAACCAAAAGCAACGAGCAGTACTTC. The chain uses TRBV4-2 and TRBJ2-7; 9 bases agree with TRBD2. CDR1 and CDR2 from the germline V gene are LGHNA and YNFKEQ. Unmatched junction bases numbered 14, after V lost 0 bases and J lost 5 bases. There are 18 residues in the CDR3.

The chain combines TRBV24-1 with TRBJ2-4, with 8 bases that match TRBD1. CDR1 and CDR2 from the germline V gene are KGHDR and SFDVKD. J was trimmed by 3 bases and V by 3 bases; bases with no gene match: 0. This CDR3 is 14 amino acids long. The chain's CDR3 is CATSDGQGKNIQYF. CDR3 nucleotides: TGTGCCACCAGTGATGGACAGGGCAAAAACATTCAGTACTTC.

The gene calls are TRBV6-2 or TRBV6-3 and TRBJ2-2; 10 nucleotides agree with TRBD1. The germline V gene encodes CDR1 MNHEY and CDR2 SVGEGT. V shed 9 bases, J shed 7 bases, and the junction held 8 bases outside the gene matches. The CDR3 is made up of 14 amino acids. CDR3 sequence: CASSDRGLIGELFF. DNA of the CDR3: TGTGCCAGTAGCGACAGGGGGCTTATCGGGGAGCTGTTTTTT.

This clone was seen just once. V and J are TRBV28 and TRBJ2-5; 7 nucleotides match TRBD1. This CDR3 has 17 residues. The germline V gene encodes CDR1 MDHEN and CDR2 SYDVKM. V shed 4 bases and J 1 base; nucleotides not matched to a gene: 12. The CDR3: CASSSGTMRGLQETQYF. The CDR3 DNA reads TGTGCCAGCAGTTCCGGGACGATGAGGGGGCTCCAAGAGACCCAGTACTTC. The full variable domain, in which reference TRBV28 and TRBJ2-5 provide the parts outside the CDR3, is DVKVTQSSRYLVKRTGEKVFLECVQDMDHENMFWYRQDPGLGLRLIYFSYDVKMKEKGDIPEGYSVSREKKERFSLILESASTNQTSMYLCASSSGTMRGLQETQYFGPGTRLLVL.

The CDR3 reads CASSLVAASYNEQFF. The CDR3 DNA reads TGTGCCAGCAGTTTAGTGGCCGCCTCCTACAATGAGCAGTTCTTC. The rearrangement links TRBV28 to TRBJ2-1; D unresolved. V dropped 2 bases and J dropped 0 bases, with 8 bases sitting between them. The germline gives CDR1 MDHEN, CDR2 SYDVKM. This CDR3 has 15 amino acids.

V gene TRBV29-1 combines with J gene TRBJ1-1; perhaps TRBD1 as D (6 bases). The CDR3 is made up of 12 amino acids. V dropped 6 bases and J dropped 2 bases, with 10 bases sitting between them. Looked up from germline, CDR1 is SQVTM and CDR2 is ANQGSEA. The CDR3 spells CSVVQGNTEAFF. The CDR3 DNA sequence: TGCAGCGTCGTACAGGGTAACACTGAAGCTTTCTTT.

The CDR3 here is CASSFYGSSYNEQFF. DNA of the CDR3: TGTGCCAGCAGTTTTTACGGGAGCTCCTACAATGAGCAGTTCTTC. This chain uses TRBV27 with TRBJ2-1, with D tentatively TRBD2 (6 bases). With 3 bases removed from V and 0 bases from J, the gap between germline ends came to 9 bases. Germline-derived CDR1 and CDR2 are MNHEY and SMNVEV (reference sequence). The CDR3 is 15 residues long.

The CDR3 bases are TGTGCCATCAGTGAGTCCGGGACTAGCGAGTATTTT. This encodes CAISESGTSEYF. V usage is TRBV10-3 and J usage is TRBJ2-3; 10 bases map to TRBD2. The germline CDR1 and CDR2 sequences are ENHRY and SYGVKD. There are 12 residues in the CDR3. Germline trimming cut 0 bases from V and 13 bases from J; bases unmatched to any gene: 1.

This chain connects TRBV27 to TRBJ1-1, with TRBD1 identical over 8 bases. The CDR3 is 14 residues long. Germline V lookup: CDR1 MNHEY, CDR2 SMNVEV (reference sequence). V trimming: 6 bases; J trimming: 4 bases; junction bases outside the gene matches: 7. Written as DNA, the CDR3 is TGTGCCAGCAGCGACAGGGGCAGCTTCACTGAAGCTTTCTTT. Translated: CASSDRGSFTEAFF.

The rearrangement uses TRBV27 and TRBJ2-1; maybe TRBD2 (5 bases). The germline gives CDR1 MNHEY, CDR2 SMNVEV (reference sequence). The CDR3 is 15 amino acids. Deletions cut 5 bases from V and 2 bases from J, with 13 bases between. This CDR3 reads CASSMLAGAYNEQFF. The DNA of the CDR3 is TGTGCCAGCAGTATGTTGGCGGGTGCCTACAATGAGCAGTTCTTC.

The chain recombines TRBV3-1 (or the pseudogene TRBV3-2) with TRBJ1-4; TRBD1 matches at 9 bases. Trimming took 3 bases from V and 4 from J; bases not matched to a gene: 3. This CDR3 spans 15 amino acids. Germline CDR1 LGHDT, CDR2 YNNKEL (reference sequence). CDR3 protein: CASSQDRGYNEKLFF. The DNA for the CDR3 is TGTGCCAGCAGCCAGGACAGGGGCTATAATGAAAAACTGTTTTTT.

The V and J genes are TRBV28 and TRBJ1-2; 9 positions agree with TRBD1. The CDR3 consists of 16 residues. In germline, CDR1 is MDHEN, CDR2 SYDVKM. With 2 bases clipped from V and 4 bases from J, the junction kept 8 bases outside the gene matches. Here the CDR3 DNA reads TGTGCCAGCAGTTTAAACGGACAGGGGCTGAGCTATGGCTACACCTTC. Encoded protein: CASSLNGQGLSYGYTF.

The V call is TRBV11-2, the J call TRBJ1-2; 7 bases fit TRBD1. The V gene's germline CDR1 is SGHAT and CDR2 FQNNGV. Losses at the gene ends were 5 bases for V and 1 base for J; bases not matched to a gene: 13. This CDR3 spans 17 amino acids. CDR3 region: CASSKTGTEYLNYGYTF. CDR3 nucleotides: TGTGCCAGCAGCAAAACCGGGACAGAATACCTTAACTATGGCTACACCTTC.

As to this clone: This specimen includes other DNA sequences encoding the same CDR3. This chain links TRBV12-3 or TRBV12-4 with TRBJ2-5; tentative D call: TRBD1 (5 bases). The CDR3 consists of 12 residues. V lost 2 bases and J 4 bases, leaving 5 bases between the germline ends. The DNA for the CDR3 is TGTGCCAGCAGTTTACAGGGAGAGACCCAGTACTTC. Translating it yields CASSLQGETQYF.

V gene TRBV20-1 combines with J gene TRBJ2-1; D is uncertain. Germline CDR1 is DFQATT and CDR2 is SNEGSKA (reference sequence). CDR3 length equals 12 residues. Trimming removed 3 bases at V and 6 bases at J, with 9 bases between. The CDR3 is CSASNTGNEQFF. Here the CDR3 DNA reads TGCAGTGCTAGTAATACGGGCAATGAGCAGTTCTTC.

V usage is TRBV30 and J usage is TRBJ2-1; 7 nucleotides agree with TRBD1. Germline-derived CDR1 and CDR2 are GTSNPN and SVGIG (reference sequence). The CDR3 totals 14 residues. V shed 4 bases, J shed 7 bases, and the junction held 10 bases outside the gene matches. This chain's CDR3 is CAWNPTGLRNEQFF. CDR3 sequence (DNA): TGTGCCTGGAACCCGACAGGGCTGAGGAATGAGCAGTTCTTC.

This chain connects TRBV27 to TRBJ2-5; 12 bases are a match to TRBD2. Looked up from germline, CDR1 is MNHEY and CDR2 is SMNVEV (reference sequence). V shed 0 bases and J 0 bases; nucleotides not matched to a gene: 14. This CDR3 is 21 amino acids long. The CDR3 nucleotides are TGTGCCAGCAGTTTATCAGGGGGGGGACTAGCGGGTCCCAAGTACCAAGAGACCCAGTACTTC. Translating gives CASSLSGGGLAGPKYQETQYF.

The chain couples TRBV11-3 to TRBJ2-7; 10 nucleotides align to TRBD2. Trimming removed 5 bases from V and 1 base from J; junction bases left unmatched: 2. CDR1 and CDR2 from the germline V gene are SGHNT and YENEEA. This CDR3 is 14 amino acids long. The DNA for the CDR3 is TGTGCCAGCAGCCAGCGGGGGGGGTCCTACGAGCAGTACTTC. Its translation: CASSQRGGSYEQYF.

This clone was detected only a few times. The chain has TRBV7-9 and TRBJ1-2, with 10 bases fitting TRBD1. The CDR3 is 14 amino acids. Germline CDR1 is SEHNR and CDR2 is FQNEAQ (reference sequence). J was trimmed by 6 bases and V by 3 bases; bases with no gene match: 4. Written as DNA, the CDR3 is TGTGCCAGCAGCTTCGACAGGGGGCGTAATGGCTACACCTTC. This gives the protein CASSFDRGRNGYTF.

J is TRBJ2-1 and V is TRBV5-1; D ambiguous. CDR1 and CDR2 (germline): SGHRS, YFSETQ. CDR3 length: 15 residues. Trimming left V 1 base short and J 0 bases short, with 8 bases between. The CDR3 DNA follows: TGCGCCAGCAGCTTGAGTCAGTTCTCCTACAATGAGCAGTTCTTC. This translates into CASSLSQFSYNEQFF.

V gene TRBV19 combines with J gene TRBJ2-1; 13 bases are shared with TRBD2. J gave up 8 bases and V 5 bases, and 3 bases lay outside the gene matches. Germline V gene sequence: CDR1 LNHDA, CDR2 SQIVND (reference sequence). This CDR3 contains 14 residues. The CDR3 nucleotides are TGTGCCAGTAGTGGACTAGCGGGAGTCCATGAGCAGTTCTTC. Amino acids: CASSGLAGVHEQFF.

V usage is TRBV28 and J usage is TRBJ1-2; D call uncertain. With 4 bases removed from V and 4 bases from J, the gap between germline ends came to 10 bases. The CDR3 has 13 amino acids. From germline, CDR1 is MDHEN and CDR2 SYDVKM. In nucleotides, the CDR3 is TGTGCCAGCAGTTCTTTGAGTCCCTATGGCTACACCTTC. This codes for CASSSLSPYGYTF.

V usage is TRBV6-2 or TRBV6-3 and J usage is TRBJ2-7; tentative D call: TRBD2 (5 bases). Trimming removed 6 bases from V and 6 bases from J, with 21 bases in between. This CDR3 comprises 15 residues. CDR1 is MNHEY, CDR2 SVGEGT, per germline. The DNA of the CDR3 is TGTGCCAGCAGCCCTTTACAGTGGACTGGGTCCGAGCAGTACTTC. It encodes CASSPLQWTGSEQYF.

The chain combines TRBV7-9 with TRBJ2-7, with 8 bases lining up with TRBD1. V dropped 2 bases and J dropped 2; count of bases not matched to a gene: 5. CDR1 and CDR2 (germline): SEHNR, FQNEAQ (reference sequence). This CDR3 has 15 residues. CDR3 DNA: TGTGCCAGCAGCTTATTCGGGACAGGAACCTACGAGCAGTACTTC. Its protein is CASSLFGTGTYEQYF.